A selection of T cell receptor beta chains follows, all from one sample in a study of regulatory T cells in long-lasting Graves disease. Each CDR3 protein gets one entry after TCRdb re-called the multiplex PCR reads with MiXCR. The profile shows 350,000 to 550,000 distinct CDR3 sequences, about a sixth of them singletons. These data were likewise used in another study, on T cells in Graves' hyperthyroidism and ophthalmopathy.

The source was peripheral blood mononuclear cells (PBMCs), collected at new diagnosis, from a patient treated with antithyroid drugs. The receptors come from a young woman with Graves disease. Each CDR3 is given with its conserved first and last residue. A D gene is named only where the DNA matches it firmly.

J	V	D	CDR3
TRBJ2-7	TRBV3-1	TRBD1	CASSQARDRGRYEQYF
TRBJ2-2	TRBV11-2	TRBD2	CASLPGLAAFGELFF
TRBJ1-5	TRBV30	TRBD1	CAWSVGGTNQPQHF
TRBJ2-7	TRBV15	.	CATSREISTRFEQYF
TRBJ2-1	TRBV15	.	CATSRATNPRDEQFF
TRBJ2-5	TRBV20-1	TRBD1	CSAIDRAETQYF
TRBJ1-1	TRBV29-1	.	CSAGGFEAFF
TRBJ1-1	TRBV6-9	.	CASSYSMAQDTEAFF
TRBJ2-6	TRBV6-2/TRBV6-3	.	CATSRPGANVLTF
TRBJ2-3	TRBV5-1	TRBD2	CASAPGGADTQYF
TRBJ2-7	TRBV10-3	TRBD2	CAISDQASGSYNEQYF
TRBJ1-6	TRBV6-9	TRBD1	CASSYPGTGDSPLHF
TRBJ1-3	TRBV12-3/TRBV12-4	.	CASSFMGSGNTIYF
TRBJ2-5	TRBV28	TRBD2	CASSLRLKRDEQETQYF
TRBJ2-7	TRBV6-6	.	CASSYSTQGSEQYF
TRBJ2-1	TRBV14	TRBD2	CASSQEAGGYGEQFF
TRBJ2-7	TRBV12-5	.	CASSIDEQYF
TRBJ2-1	TRBV20-1	TRBD2	CSARWLAVESNEQFF
TRBJ2-2	TRBV7-9	.	CASSTTIRSGGAGELFF
TRBJ2-1	TRBV5-8	TRBD2	CASSLSPSGYNEQFF
TRBJ1-2	TRBV30	.	CAWRWGGQGYGYTF
TRBJ2-7	TRBV7-6	TRBD1	CASSLADRGAYEQYF
TRBJ2-7	TRBV7-6	.	CASSSPGGGIGYEQYF
TRBJ2-3	TRBV20-1	TRBD2	CSASYSGRTDTQYF
TRBJ1-3	TRBV5-8	.	CASSLSEGPGNTVYF
TRBJ2-6	TRBV5-1	.	CASRGDGLSGANVLTF
TRBJ2-2	TRBV18	TRBD2	CASSPITSGSYTGELFF
TRBJ2-1	TRBV28	.	CASSPGGFGTLNEQFF
TRBJ1-1	TRBV28	.	CASSPHRVVNTEAFF
TRBJ2-6	TRBV6-1	.	CASKVPTSGANVLTF
TRBJ2-7	TRBV20-1	.	CSAPTTGRVGQYF
TRBJ2-3	TRBV28	TRBD2	CASSLAGGHTDTQYF
TRBJ1-6	TRBV9	.	CASSVEHRESPLHF
TRBJ1-2	TRBV11-2	.	CASSLDRAVDYGYTF
TRBJ2-3	TRBV20-1	TRBD2	CSARGRGPLKDTQYF
TRBJ2-7	TRBV12-3/TRBV12-4	.	CASSLALEAEQYF
TRBJ2-1	TRBV27	.	CASSRVEGRQFF
TRBJ1-1	TRBV3-1	TRBD1	CASSQDLWGQGAEAFF
TRBJ2-7	TRBV29-1	TRBD2	CSVASGSPYEQYF
TRBJ2-7	TRBV20-1	TRBD2	CSVVIDGRGTYEQYF
TRBJ1-4	TRBV14	.	CASSRGVYRGEKLFF
TRBJ2-1	TRBV29-1	.	CSVELTYNEQFF
TRBJ2-1	TRBV7-2	.	CASSLQSYNEQFF
TRBJ1-2	TRBV24-1	TRBD1	CATSDQTPRQGYYGYTF
TRBJ1-4	TRBV6-1	.	CASSLDSATNEKLFF
TRBJ2-3	TRBV11-2	TRBD2	CASSPRASGSILSTDTQYF
TRBJ2-1	TRBV6-1	TRBD2	CASTPTSGTINEQFF
TRBJ1-5	TRBV20-1	.	CSATQVTSNQPQHF
TRBJ2-1	TRBV13	TRBD1	CASSSGTGGNEQFF
TRBJ2-6	TRBV30	.	CAWSVRGGGANVLTF
TRBJ2-7	TRBV11-2	TRBD2	CASSTPLGTSGSYEQYF